The next 12 T cell receptor beta chains were all read from a single sample in a study of molecular identifiers for immune sequencing clone quantification. TCRdb reprocessed the PCR reads via MiXCR and lists one record per CDR3 protein. The sample carries approximately 54,000 distinct CDR3 sequences, approximately 25% recorded once. The sequencing sample was made of naive CD8+ T cells from blood, with Jurkat cell RNA spiked in. Subset specified: FACS-sorted CD8+CD4-CCR7+CD45RA+ naive T cells. These receptors were collected from a human donor in good health. Some libraries in this study had Jurkat cell RNA spiked in.

A note on this clonotype: This may be a read error: a much more frequent sequence differs by one nucleotide. The rearrangement uses TRBV5-1 and TRBJ1-1, with D tentatively TRBD1 (5 bases). This CDR3 comprises 13 residues. The germline CDR1 and CDR2 sequences are SGHRS and YFSETQ. Between the trimmed V and J ends, which lost 1 base and 4 bases, there was a span of 8 bases. CDR3 nucleotide sequence: TGCGCCAGCAGCTTGCCCGGGGGCACTGAAGCTTTCTTT. Translating it yields CASSLPGGTEAFF.

The chain links TRBV6-2 or TRBV6-3 to TRBJ2-7, with a tentative D call TRBD2 (6 bases). V shed 11 bases and J shed 9 bases, with 17 bases lying between them. Germline CDR1 is MNHEY and CDR2 is SVGEGT. This CDR3 is built from 11 residues. CDR3: CARPPRGAQYF. The CDR3 nucleotides are TGTGCCCGCCCCCCGCGGGGCGCGCAGTACTTC.

This clonotype has a count of ten or more. The J gene is TRBJ2-4, the V gene TRBV5-5, with TRBD1 matching over 9 bases. V gave up 3 bases and J gave up 0 bases; unmatched junction bases: 7. The CDR3 runs to 17 residues. Looked up from germline, CDR1 is SGHKS and CDR2 is YYEKEE (reference sequence). The CDR3 DNA reads TGTGCCAGCAGCTCCGGGACAGGGAGCCGAGCCAAAAACATTCAGTACTTC. It is translated as CASSSGTGSRAKNIQYF.

This clonotype came up many times. The CDR3 is CAWEPGLGYTIYF. The CDR3 DNA is TGTGCCTGGGAACCGGGACTAGGGTACACCATATATTTT. The chain employs TRBV30 and TRBJ1-3; D may be TRBD1 (5 bases). The V end lost 5 bases, the J end lost 8 bases, and 16 bases lay between the germline ends. This CDR3 is built from 13 residues. Germline V gene lookup returns CDR1 GTSNPN and CDR2 SVGIG (reference sequence).

This clonotype has a count of ten or more. The chain couples TRBV19 to TRBJ2-7; possible D gene TRBD1, 7 bases. From germline, CDR1 is LNHDA and CDR2 SQIVND (reference sequence). Trimming took off 6 bases at V and 2 bases at J, with 11 bases between the two ends. This CDR3 is 13 amino acids long. Here the CDR3 reads CASSAGQTYEQYF. Here the CDR3 DNA reads TGTGCCAGTAGCGCGGGACAGACCTACGAGCAGTACTTC.

Ten or more counts support this clonotype. The V gene is TRBV7-9, the J gene TRBJ2-2; the D gene is possibly TRBD1 (7 bases). Between the trimmed V and J ends, which lost 5 bases and 1 base, there was a span of 20 bases. CDR1 is SEHNR, CDR2 FQNEAQ, per germline (reference sequence). CDR3 length: 18 residues. The CDR3: CASSKAPGGLLNTGELFF. The CDR3 coding sequence is TGTGCCAGCAGCAAAGCCCCAGGGGGGTTACTGAACACCGGGGAGCTGTTTTTT.

This clonotype was detected many times. The V gene is TRBV15, the J gene TRBJ1-5, with D possibly matching TRBD1 (5 bases). CDR3 length equals 15 residues. Germline V gene sequence: CDR1 LNHNV, CDR2 YYDKDF (reference sequence). V gave up 0 bases and J gave up 1 base, with 7 bases separating them. The CDR3 spells CATSRERGSNQPQHF. The DNA for the CDR3 is TGTGCCACCAGCAGAGAACGGGGCAGCAATCAGCCCCAGCATTTT. Full variable domain (rest looked up from reference TRBV15 and TRBJ1-5): DAMVIQNPRYQVTQFGKPVTLSCSQTLNHNVMYWYQQKSSQAPKLLFHYYDKDFNNEADTPDNFQSRRPNTSFCFLDIRSPGLGDTAMYLCATSRERGSNQPQHFGDGTRLSIL.

To note about this clonotype: This may come from a read error, since a much larger clone is one base off. The chain links TRBV7-2 to TRBJ2-3; D may be TRBD2 (6 bases). The CDR3 runs 13 residues. Trimming pared 5 bases from V and 4 bases from J, leaving 10 bases between. Germline CDR1 is SGHTA and CDR2 is FQGNSA. The CDR3 bases are TGTGCCAGCAGCGTATCGGGAGCAGATACGCAGTATTTT. This encodes CASSVSGADTQYF.

This clonotype was seen at least ten times. The rearrangement links TRBV30 to TRBJ1-6; no clear D gene. V lost 4 bases to trimming and J lost 2 bases, with 15 bases between them. Germline-derived CDR1 and CDR2 are GTSNPN and SVGIG (reference sequence). The CDR3 consists of 16 residues. CDR3 bases: TGTGCCTGGACCATGCAGGACCAACCCTATAATTCACCCCTCCACTTT. This sequence encodes CAWTMQDQPYNSPLHF.

This clonotype showed up many times. The rearrangement links TRBV6-2 or TRBV6-3 to TRBJ2-5; 7 bases line up with TRBD2. The V gene end was trimmed by 0 bases and the J gene end by 0 bases; junction bases not matched to a gene: 7. CDR1 is MNHEY, CDR2 SVGEGT, per germline. The CDR3 consists of 17 residues. In DNA, the CDR3 is TGTGCCAGCAGTTACTCGTCTGAAGCGGGGTACCAAGAGACCCAGTACTTC. It codes for CASSYSSEAGYQETQYF.

This clonotype was observed many times. V usage is TRBV11-2 and J usage is TRBJ1-2, with unresolved D. The CDR3 is 14 amino acids. V dropped 0 bases and J dropped 3 bases, with 8 bases sitting between them. Germline V CDR1 and CDR2: SGHAT, FQNNGV. The CDR3 region is CASSLDVGDYGYTF. The CDR3, as DNA: TGTGCCAGCAGCTTAGATGTTGGTGACTATGGCTACACCTTC.

This clonotype has ten or more counts. The chain employs TRBV6-5 and TRBJ2-7; 10 positions match TRBD1. The CDR3 length is 15 residues. Losses at the gene ends were 6 bases for V and 0 bases for J; bases not matched to a gene: 5. CDR1 and CDR2 from the germline V gene are MNHEY and SVGAGI. The CDR3 protein is CASSKGQGSSYEQYF. The DNA of the CDR3 is TGTGCCAGCAGCAAGGGACAGGGGTCCTCCTACGAGCAGTACTTC.